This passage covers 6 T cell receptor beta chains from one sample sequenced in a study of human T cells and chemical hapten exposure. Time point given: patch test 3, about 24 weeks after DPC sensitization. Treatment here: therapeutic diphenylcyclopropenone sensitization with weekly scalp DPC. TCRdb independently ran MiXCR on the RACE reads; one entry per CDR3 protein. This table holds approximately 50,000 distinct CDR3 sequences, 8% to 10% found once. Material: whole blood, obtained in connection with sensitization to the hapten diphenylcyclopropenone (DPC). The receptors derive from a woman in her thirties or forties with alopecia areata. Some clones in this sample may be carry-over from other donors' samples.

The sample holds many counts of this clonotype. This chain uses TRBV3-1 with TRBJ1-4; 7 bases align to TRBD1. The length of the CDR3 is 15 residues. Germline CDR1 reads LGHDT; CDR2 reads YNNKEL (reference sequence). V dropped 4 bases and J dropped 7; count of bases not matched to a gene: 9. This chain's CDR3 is CASSLATGQSEKLFF. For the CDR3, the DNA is TGTGCCAGCAGCCTAGCGACAGGGCAAAGTGAAAAACTGTTTTTT.

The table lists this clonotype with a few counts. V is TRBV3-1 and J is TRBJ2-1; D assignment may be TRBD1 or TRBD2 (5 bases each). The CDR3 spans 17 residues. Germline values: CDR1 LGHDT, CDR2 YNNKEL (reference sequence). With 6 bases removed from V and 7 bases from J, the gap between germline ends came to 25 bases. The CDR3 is CASRAGAAERFGNEQFF. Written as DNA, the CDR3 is TGTGCCAGCAGGGCCGGGGCGGCCGAGCGGTTTGGGAATGAGCAGTTCTTC.

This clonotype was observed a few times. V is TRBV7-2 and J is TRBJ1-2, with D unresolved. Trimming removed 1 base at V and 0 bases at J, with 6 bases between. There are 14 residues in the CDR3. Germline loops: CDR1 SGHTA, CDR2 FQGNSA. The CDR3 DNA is TGTGCCAGCAGCTTAGAGCTAGCTAACTATGGCTACACCTTC. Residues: CASSLELANYGYTF.

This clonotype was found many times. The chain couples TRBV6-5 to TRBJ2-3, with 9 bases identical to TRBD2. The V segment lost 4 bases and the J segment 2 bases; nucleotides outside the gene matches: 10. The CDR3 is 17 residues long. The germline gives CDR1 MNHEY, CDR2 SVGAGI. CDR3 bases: TGTGCCAGCAGTTCCATTAGCGGGGGCCGGTACACAGATACGCAGTATTTT. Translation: CASSSISGGRYTDTQYF.

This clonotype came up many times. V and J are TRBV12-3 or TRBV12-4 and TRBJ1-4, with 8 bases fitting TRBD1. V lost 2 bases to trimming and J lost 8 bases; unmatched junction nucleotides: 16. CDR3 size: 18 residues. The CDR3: CASSLIRQGAPKIEKLFF. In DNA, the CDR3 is TGTGCCAGCAGTTTAATACGGCAGGGGGCGCCGAAAATCGAAAAACTGTTTTTT.

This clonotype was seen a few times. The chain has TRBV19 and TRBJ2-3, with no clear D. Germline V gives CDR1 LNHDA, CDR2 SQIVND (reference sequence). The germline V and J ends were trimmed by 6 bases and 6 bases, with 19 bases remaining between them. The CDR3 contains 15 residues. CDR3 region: CASRDRSKNSDTQYF. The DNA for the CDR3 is TGTGCCAGTAGAGATAGGTCCAAAAATTCGGATACGCAGTATTTT.